The T cell receptor (beta chain) described here comes from a study of T cells after yellow fever vaccination. Overall study results and limits: Most clones from primary vaccination were detected again post-booster (around 95% CD4, roughly 85% CD8).

As concerns this clonotype: What it binds is unknown.

CDR3 length: 14 residues. Per germline, CDR1 SEHNR and CDR2 FQNEAQ (reference sequence). V lost 5 bases and J lost 7; bases outside the gene matches: 8. TCRdb re-analysed the 5' RACE reads in MiXCR, keeping a single row per CDR3 protein. Of 300,000 to 400,000 distinct CDR3 sequences detected, about 8.3% appear once; the ten largest clones hold 17%. The receptor was derived from a man younger than 35 who received the YFV17D yellow fever vaccine. J is TRBJ2-1 and V is TRBV7-9; 7 bases line up with TRBD1. This specimen consisted of PBMCs, obtained more than 35 days after the first yellow fever vaccination. The CDR3 coding sequence is TGTGCCAGCAGCGGAGAGGGGACAGCTAATGAGCAGTTCTTC. Its translation: CASSGEGTANEQFF.